Below, 28 T cell receptor beta chains from the same sample are listed, as sequenced in a study of tissue T cells after allogeneic stem cell transplantation. Documented time point: mouse harvest day 7 after allogeneic transplant. Mouse grafts combined 10^7 T-cell-depleted bone marrow cells with 10^6 splenic CD5+ T cells. The assay was immunoSEQ multiplex PCR, and TCRdb's table has in-frame clones only and misses some. The profile covers under 6,000 clones, with approximately 45% appearing a single time and under 3% taken by the ten largest. The sequenced material came from skin. Receptor source: a female BALB/c mouse given C57BL/6 T cells with graft-versus-host disease after an allogeneic hematopoietic cell transplant.

This clone occurred a few times. Mouse gene names apply. The CDR3 end falls 1 residue outside the read, so it is completed with the germline J gene. V gene TRBV15 combines with J gene TRBJ2-1; weak D call: TRBD1 (6 bases). Per the germline V gene, CDR1 is SGHND and CDR2 is FRSKSL. V shed 10 bases and J shed 1 base, with 14 bases lying between them. The CDR3 has 14 residues. The CDR3 loop reads CAILRGQNYAEQFF. Partial CDR3 DNA: TGTGCCATCTTACGGGGACAAAACTATGCTGAGCAGTTC.

This clone was counted only a few times. Gene names follow the mouse nomenclature. The CDR3 DNA, read in part, is TGTGCCAGCAGCTTGGGACTGGGGGCCTATGAACAGTAC. It encodes CASSLGLGAYEQY. The complete CDR3 sequence is CASSLGLGAYEQYF. The rearrangement links TRBV4 to TRBJ2-7; 11 nucleotides align to TRBD2. Coverage ceases 1 residue before the CDR3 finishes, and the germline J gene fills in the end. The germline V gene encodes CDR1 LGHDT and CDR2 YNNKQL (reference sequence). The J segment lost 2 bases and the V segment lost 4 bases, leaving 1 base of the junction unmatched. CDR3 length: 14 residues.

As to this clone: The gene symbols are mouse symbols. The missing CDR3 end, 1 residue past where the read stops, is filled in from the germline J gene. This sequence joins TRBV26 and TRBJ2-5; 8 nucleotides match TRBD1. Germline CDR1 reads KGHPV; CDR2 reads FQNQEV (reference sequence). After removal of 0 bases from V and 5 bases from J, the junction contained 1 base not matched to a gene. The CDR3 length is 14 residues. Partial CDR3 DNA: TGTGCCAGCAGTCTGTCAACAGGGGGAGACACCCAGTAC. It specifies CASSLSTGGDTQY. The entire CDR3 protein reads CASSLSTGGDTQYF.

This clone was seen only a few times. Gene names denote mouse genes. The read halts 1 residue ahead of the CDR3 end, with the missing end drawn from the germline J gene. The chain employs TRBV26 and TRBJ2-5; 7 bases agree with TRBD1. Germline V gives CDR1 KGHPV, CDR2 FQNQEV (reference sequence). The CDR3 length is 14 residues. The ends lost 4 bases at V and 3 bases at J; junction bases unmatched: 4. CDR3 DNA, as far as it was read: TGTGCCAGCAGTCAGACAGGGTGGCAAGACACCCAGTAC. Residues: CASSQTGWQDTQY. The entire CDR3 protein is CASSQTGWQDTQYF.

This clone was seen more than once but under ten times. Mouse gene names and germline throughout. The read terminates 1 residue before the CDR3 end, so the remaining end is supplied by the germline J gene. V and J are TRBV4 and TRBJ1-2; TRBD1 matches 7 bases. CDR1 is LGHDT, CDR2 YNNKQL, per germline (reference sequence). The CDR3 is 13 amino acids. Unmatched junction bases numbered 6, after V lost 7 bases and J lost 4 bases. The CDR3: CASNRGRGSDYTF. The covered CDR3 bases are TGTGCCAGCAACAGGGGTCGGGGCTCCGACTACACC.

Turning to this clone: Germline and genes here are mouse. The read ends 1 residue shy of where the CDR3 ends; the end is completed using the germline J gene. V is TRBV13-3 and J is TRBJ2-1; 10 bases fit TRBD2. There are 16 residues in the CDR3. Germline V CDR1 and CDR2: NNHDY, SYVADS. V gave up 1 base and J gave up 0 bases; unmatched junction bases: 1. The chain's CDR3 is CASSDNWGGNYAEQFF. The part of the CDR3 DNA that was read is TGTGCCAGCAGTGATAACTGGGGGGGTAACTATGCTGAGCAGTTC.

In the case of this clone: The gene names here belong to mouse. With the read ending 1 residue before the CDR3 end, the germline J gene is used to fill in that end. The V and J genes are TRBV23 and TRBJ2-3; the D segment call TRBD2 is taken from the table without a DNA check. Looked up from germline, CDR1 is KGHTA and CDR2 is FQNQQP. The CDR3 sequence is 14 residues long. CDR3 loop: CSSSPTGGGETLYF. Incomplete CDR3 DNA: TGCTCCAGCAGTCCGACTGGGGGGGGAGAAACGCTGTAT. Full variable domain (outside the CDR3, taken from reference TRBV23 and TRBJ2-3): DAAVTQKPRYLIKMKGQEAEMKCIPEKGHTAVFWYQQKQSKELKFLIYFQNQQPLDQIDMVKERFSAVCPSSSLCSLGIRTCEAEDSALYLCSSSPTGGGETLYFGSGTRLTVL.

This clone is medium-sized within its sample. Genes here carry mouse names. With the read ending 1 residue before the CDR3 end, the germline J gene is used to fill in that end. The chain links TRBV13-1 to TRBJ2-5; D may be TRBD2 (6 bases). V was trimmed by 0 bases and J by 4 bases, leaving 9 bases between them. Germline lookup yields CDR1 NSHNY and CDR2 SYGAGN. The CDR3 extends over 14 amino acids. CDR3 DNA, as far as it was read: TGTGCCAGCAGTGATGCGGGGGGAGAAGACACCCAGTAC. Protein sequence: CASSDAGGEDTQY. In full, the CDR3 reads CASSDAGGEDTQYF.

As for this clone: Gene names and germline refer to mouse. The CDR3 end is not reached by the read, which stops 1 residue before it; the germline J gene fills it in. The V call is TRBV3, the J call TRBJ2-4, with D perhaps given as TRBD1 or TRBD2 (5 bases each). The CDR3 is 16 amino acids. Germline V gives CDR1 SNHLY, CDR2 FYNGKV (reference sequence). The V and J ends lost 1 base and 1 base respectively, with 12 bases between them. CDR3 loop: CASSLGGARGQNTLYF. The sequenced CDR3 bases are TGTGCCAGCAGCTTAGGAGGGGCGCGAGGTCAAAACACCTTGTAC.

Notes on this clone: The gene names given are mouse names. The CDR3 end is not reached by the read, which stops 1 residue before it; the germline J gene fills it in. The chain recombines TRBV20 with TRBJ1-3; maybe TRBD1 (6 bases). The germline V gene has CDR1 GFQATS and CDR2 STVNSAI. This CDR3 region has 14 residues. Trimming took off 3 bases at V and 0 bases at J, with 9 bases between the two ends. The covered CDR3 bases are TGTGGTGCTAGCCGACAGGCTTCTGGAAATACGCTCTAT. This gives the protein CGASRQASGNTLY. In full, the CDR3 reads CGASRQASGNTLYF.

This clone was seen a handful of times. Mouse gene names and germline throughout. The sequence runs out 1 residue before the end of the CDR3; the remainder is reconstructed from the germline J gene. The chain has TRBV26 and TRBJ2-7; D not resolved. Germline CDR1 reads KGHPV; CDR2 reads FQNQEV (reference sequence). The CDR3 length is 13 residues. Between the trimmed V and J ends, which lost 3 bases and 0 bases, there was a span of 6 bases. The CDR3 DNA, read in part, is TGTGCCAGCAGTCTAAGGGTCTCCTATGAACAGTAC. It specifies CASSLRVSYEQY. The full CDR3 protein reads CASSLRVSYEQYF.

This clone has a handful of counts. The germline and genes are mouse ones. The read halts 1 residue ahead of the CDR3 end, with the missing end drawn from the germline J gene. The chain combines TRBV5 with TRBJ1-4; 8 bases are shared with TRBD1. This CDR3 region has 15 residues. From germline, CDR1 is LGHNA and CDR2 YNLKQL (reference sequence). The ends lost 0 bases at V and 5 bases at J; junction bases unmatched: 2. Partial CDR3 DNA: TGTGCCAGCAGCCAAGATACAGGGGGAAACGAAAGATTATTT. It is translated as CASSQDTGGNERLF. The complete CDR3 protein is CASSQDTGGNERLFF.

Worth noting for this clone: Any gene name here is a mouse gene name. From the germline J gene comes the end of the CDR3, since the read stops 1 residue before it. This rearrangement joins TRBV13-1 to TRBJ2-4, with TRBD2 matching over 9 bases. CDR3 size: 16 residues. Germline CDR1 reads NSHNY; CDR2 reads SYGAGN. Trimming removed 0 bases from V and 0 bases from J; junction bases left unmatched: 2. Incomplete CDR3 DNA: TGTGCCAGCAGTGATGTCTGGGGGGGTAGTCAAAACACCTTGTAC. This codes for CASSDVWGGSQNTLY. The full-length CDR3 reads as CASSDVWGGSQNTLYF.

About this clone itself: Gene names are the mouse ones. The CDR3 end is not reached by the read, which stops 1 residue before it; the germline J gene fills it in. The chain links TRBV3 to TRBJ2-4; TRBD2 agrees at 8 bases. The CDR3 is 15 amino acids. V was pared by 2 bases and J by 7 bases, with 8 bases of the junction left unmatched. Germline V CDR1 and CDR2: SNHLY, FYNGKV (reference sequence). CDR3 region: CASSLRGGARDTLYF. The covered CDR3 bases are TGTGCCAGCAGCTTAAGGGGGGGCGCGAGAGACACCTTGTAC.

A note on this clone: Here the gene names and germline are mouse. With the read ending 1 residue before the CDR3 end, the germline J gene is used to fill in that end. The gene calls are TRBV20 and TRBJ2-5; 10 bases are a match to TRBD2. Germline V lookup: CDR1 GFQATS, CDR2 STVNSAI. The CDR3 runs 15 residues. The trim removed 1 base at V and 2 bases at J, leaving 3 bases unmatched. Partial CDR3 DNA: TGTGGTGCTAGGGGACTGGGGGGCCTCCAAGACACCCAGTAC. As protein: CGARGLGGLQDTQY. The CDR3 as a whole reads CGARGLGGLQDTQYF.

For this clone: Genes and germline come from the mouse. The read is 1 residue too short to cover the CDR3 end, so that end is filled in from the germline J gene. The chain joins TRBV2 to TRBJ2-1, with 13 bases that match TRBD2. Germline lookup yields CDR1 LGHNA and CDR2 YSYQKL. The CDR3 length is 16 residues. V trimming: 0 bases; J trimming: 7 bases; junction bases outside the gene matches: 3. The CDR3 protein is CASSQEGLGGLAEQFF. Incomplete CDR3 DNA: TGTGCCAGCAGCCAAGAAGGACTGGGGGGGCTCGCTGAGCAGTTC.

Concerning this clone itself: Gene names follow the mouse nomenclature. The read stops 1 residue short of the end of the CDR3; the missing end is completed from the germline J gene. The V and J genes are TRBV16 and TRBJ1-4; D not certain. The germline CDR1 and CDR2 sequences are SGHSA and FRNQAP. CDR3 size: 12 residues. V was cut by 3 bases and J by 1 base, with 0 bases left in between. The CDR3 is CASSFSNERLFF. Partial CDR3 DNA: TGTGCAAGCAGCTTTTCCAACGAAAGATTATTT.

Only a few counts were recorded for this clone. The listed genes are named as in mouse. The read ends 1 residue before the CDR3 terminus; that terminus is restored from the germline J gene. The chain carries TRBV26 and TRBJ1-5; D call uncertain. V was pared by 4 bases and J by 0 bases, with 4 bases between. The germline CDR1 and CDR2 sequences are KGHPV and FQNQEV (reference sequence). This CDR3 has 13 amino acids. The CDR3 bases that were read are TGTGCCAGCAGTCCAGATAACAACCAGGCTCCGCTT. Its protein is CASSPDNNQAPL. The whole CDR3 reads CASSPDNNQAPLF.

This clone appeared a few times. Gene names and germline match the mouse. The read terminates 1 residue ahead of where the CDR3 ends, so the germline J gene completes it. V usage is TRBV26 and J usage is TRBJ1-1; no reliable D call. Germline loops: CDR1 KGHPV, CDR2 FQNQEV (reference sequence). The ends were cut back, 3 bases at V and 1 base at J, with 6 bases in the middle. CDR3 length: 13 amino acids. The CDR3 bases that were read are TGTGCCAGCAGTCTTCGCAGAAACACAGAAGTCTTC. Translation: CASSLRRNTEVF. The full CDR3 reads CASSLRRNTEVFF.

Concerning this clone: The gene names given are mouse names. The read comes to an end 1 residue before the CDR3 does, leaving the germline J gene to fill in the end. The chain couples TRBV13-3 to TRBJ1-2, with D unresolved. Germline CDR1 reads NNHDY; CDR2 reads SYVADS. Trimming took 0 bases from V and 4 from J, leaving 4 bases between them. There are 12 residues in the CDR3. The CDR3 loop reads CASSDGGSDYTF. The covered CDR3 bases are TGTGCCAGCAGTGATGGGGGCTCCGACTACACC.

The sample holds a few counts of this clone. Each gene name is a mouse one. The read halts 1 residue ahead of the CDR3 end, with the missing end drawn from the germline J gene. The V gene is TRBV13-3, the J gene TRBJ2-2; D gene ambiguous. This CDR3 contains 13 residues. Germline V gene lookup returns CDR1 NNHDY and CDR2 SYVADS. Between the trimmed V and J ends, which lost 5 bases and 1 base, there was a span of 6 bases. The part of the CDR3 DNA that was read is TGTGCCAGCAGGGAGGGAAACACCGGGCAGCTCTAC. Translation: CASREGNTGQLY. The CDR3, in full, reads CASREGNTGQLYF.

Concerning this clone: The gene names given are mouse names. The read terminates 1 residue before the CDR3 end, so the remaining end is supplied by the germline J gene. The chain is built from TRBV15 and TRBJ2-5, with 8 bases lining up with TRBD1. Germline V CDR1 and CDR2: SGHND, FRSKSL. The CDR3 contains 14 residues. V gave up 4 bases and J gave up 6 bases; unmatched junction bases: 6. The CDR3 bases that were read are TGTGCCAGCAGTTCTCAGGGGGCCGGGGACACCCAGTAC. Protein: CASSSQGAGDTQY. The complete CDR3 protein is CASSSQGAGDTQYF.

This clone was counted between two and nine times. The germline and genes are mouse ones. This CDR3 is CASSIDWGDSYEQYF. Partial CDR3 DNA: TGTGCCAGCAGTATTGACTGGGGGGACTCCTATGAACAGTAC. The chain combines TRBV19 with TRBJ2-7; 10 bases agree with TRBD2. The sequence runs out 1 residue before the end of the CDR3; the remainder is reconstructed from the germline J gene. The V and J ends lost 2 bases and 0 bases, in that order; junction bases with no gene match: 2. From germline, CDR1 is FNHDT and CDR2 SITEND (reference sequence). The CDR3 has 15 amino acids.

Details on this clone: Gene names are mouse gene names. The read comes to an end 1 residue before the CDR3 does, leaving the germline J gene to fill in the end. This chain links TRBV26 with TRBJ2-7, with D possibly matching TRBD1 (6 bases). Germline V lookup: CDR1 KGHPV, CDR2 FQNQEV (reference sequence). The length of the CDR3 is 13 residues. V was pared by 2 bases and J by 4 bases, with 9 bases between. Incomplete CDR3 DNA: TGTGCCAGCAGTCTGGCGGGACAATATGAACAGTAC. Translation gives CASSLAGQYEQY. In full, the CDR3 is CASSLAGQYEQYF.

Of note for this clone: Gene names follow the mouse nomenclature. From the germline J gene comes the end of the CDR3, since the read stops 1 residue before it. This chain connects TRBV16 to TRBJ2-7; 9 nucleotides agree with TRBD1. The CDR3 runs to 12 residues. Germline-derived CDR1 and CDR2 are SGHSA and FRNQAP. J was trimmed by 7 bases and V by 3 bases; bases with no gene match: 1. CDR3 in amino acids: CASSLDRGEQYF. CDR3 DNA, as far as it was read: TGTGCAAGCAGCTTGGACAGGGGCGAACAGTAC.

The sample holds a few counts of this clone. Genes here carry mouse names. The read finishes 1 residue shy of the CDR3 end, and the germline J gene is used to complete it. The chain is built from TRBV1 and TRBJ1-1, with 9 bases lining up with TRBD1. Germline assignment: CDR1 NSQYPW and CDR2 LRSPGD (reference sequence). J gave up 5 bases and V 4 bases, and 2 bases lay outside the gene matches. This CDR3 is 13 amino acids long. The sequenced part of the CDR3 DNA is TGCACCTGCAGTGTGGACAGGGGTACAGAAGTCTTC. Translation: CTCSVDRGTEVF. The whole CDR3 sequence reads CTCSVDRGTEVFF.

There are a few counts of this clone. Mouse names are used for the genes. Sequencing ends 1 residue short of the CDR3 end; the germline J gene provides the rest. The V and J genes are TRBV15 and TRBJ2-7, with TRBD2 matching over 9 bases. Germline V gives CDR1 SGHND, CDR2 FRSKSL. With V trimmed by 5 bases and J by 0 bases, 2 bases remained unmatched. This CDR3 contains 14 residues. The CDR3 is CASSPGLGSYEQYF. CDR3 DNA, as far as it was read: TGTGCCAGCAGTCCGGGACTGGGCTCCTATGAACAGTAC.

Comments on this clone: Germline and genes here are mouse. The read finishes 1 residue shy of the CDR3 end, and the germline J gene is used to complete it. The chain combines TRBV26 with TRBJ2-2; weak D call: TRBD2 (6 bases). V lost 6 bases, J lost 2 bases, and 10 bases lay in between. The CDR3 has 14 amino acids. Per the germline V gene, CDR1 is KGHPV and CDR2 is FQNQEV (reference sequence). The CDR3 reads CASRNWVNTGQLYF. CDR3 DNA, as far as it was read: TGTGCCAGCAGAAACTGGGTTAACACCGGGCAGCTCTAC.